A single sample is the source of the 9 T cell receptor beta chains below, sequenced in a study of blood T cell repertoires in COVID-19. Generated by immunoSEQ multiplex PCR, the TCRdb table keeps only in-frame clones and is missing some. Found here are 320,000 or so clones, about 89% of them singletons; the top ten hold approximately 5%. Sequenced input: PBMCs or T cells enriched from blood (not recorded which). Receptors were obtained from a man aged 60-69 years who had recovered from COVID-19.

The genes are TRBV5-1 and TRBJ2-7, with 10 bases lining up with TRBD2. The CDR3 consists of 15 residues. Germline lookup yields CDR1 SGHRS and CDR2 YFSETQ. The trim removed 4 bases at V and 3 bases at J, leaving 7 bases unmatched. The CDR3 DNA reads TGCGCCAGCAGCCCCACTAGCGGGATATTCTACGAGCAGTACTTC. Protein sequence: CASSPTSGIFYEQYF.

CDR3 bases: TGTGCCAGCAAACTAGGACCCGGAGGGGCAAGACCTGGAAACACCATATATTTT. Its protein product is CASKLGPGGARPGNTIYF. The chain carries TRBV2 and TRBJ1-3, with a weak D call TRBD1 (5 bases). Deletions cut 7 bases from V and 2 bases from J, with 24 bases between. The CDR3 is 18 residues long. Germline lookup yields CDR1 SNHLY and CDR2 FYNNEI. The full variable domain, in which reference TRBV2 and TRBJ1-3 provide the parts outside the CDR3, is EPEVTQTPSHQVTQMGQEVILRCVPISNHLYFYWYRQILGQKVEFLVSFYNNEISEKSEIFDDQFSVERPDGSNFTLKIRSTKLEDSAMYFCASKLGPGGARPGNTIYFGEGSWLTVV.

CDR3 in amino acids: CATSSPNQGGRQPQHF. The CDR3 region has the DNA TGTGCCACCAGCAGTCCTAATCAGGGGGGAAGGCAGCCCCAGCATTTT. The chain employs TRBV15 and TRBJ1-5; 7 bases match TRBD1. Looked up from germline, CDR1 is LNHNV and CDR2 is YYDKDF (reference sequence). CDR3 size: 16 residues. V was pared by 3 bases and J by 7 bases, with 12 bases of the junction left unmatched.

This chain joins TRBV5-8 and TRBJ1-2; a weak D match, TRBD1 (5 bases). Germline V lookup: CDR1 SGHTS, CDR2 YDEGEE. Trimming took 0 bases from V and 8 from J, leaving 11 bases between them. CDR3 length equals 13 residues. CDR3 protein: CASSLANTGGYTF. As DNA, the CDR3 is TGTGCCAGCAGCTTGGCCAATACAGGCGGCTACACCTTC.

The CDR3 loop is CASSAGTGASYEQYF. In DNA, the CDR3 is TGTGCCAGCAGCGCAGGGACAGGAGCCTCCTACGAGCAGTACTTC. The chain links TRBV6-5 to TRBJ2-7; 8 bases map to TRBD1. V lost 6 bases, J lost 0 bases, and 7 bases stayed unmatched. The CDR3 is made up of 15 amino acids. The germline V gene encodes CDR1 MNHEY and CDR2 SVGAGI.

This sequence joins TRBV28 and TRBJ2-6, with 9 nucleotides matching TRBD1. The CDR3 totals 16 residues. J was trimmed by 0 bases and V by 4 bases; bases with no gene match: 1. In germline, CDR1 is MDHEN, CDR2 SYDVKM. DNA for the CDR3: TGTGCCAGCAGTTGGGACAGGGTCTCTGGGGCCAACGTCCTGACTTTC. Translated, it gives CASSWDRVSGANVLTF.

The gene calls are TRBV11-2 and TRBJ1-1; no clear D gene. Trimming took 6 bases from V and 6 from J, leaving 14 bases between them. The CDR3 runs 13 residues. CDR1 and CDR2 (germline): SGHAT, FQNNGV. The DNA of the CDR3 is TGTGCCAGCAGTCTCAGCTCGGGATCTGAAGCTTTCTTT. This translates into CASSLSSGSEAFF.

The chain has TRBV7-2 and TRBJ1-6; D is perhaps TRBD1 (6 bases). Deletions cut 6 bases from V and 3 bases from J, with 9 bases between. The V gene's germline CDR1 is SGHTA and CDR2 FQGNSA. The CDR3 is made up of 14 amino acids. As DNA, the CDR3 is TGTGCCAGCAGACCACAGGGCTATAATTCACCCCTCCACTTT. Residues: CASRPQGYNSPLHF.

This chain joins TRBV29-1 and TRBJ2-7, with 8 bases identical to TRBD1. This CDR3 has 15 amino acids. Germline-derived CDR1 and CDR2 are SQVTM and ANQGSEA. V trimming: 6 bases; J trimming: 0 bases; junction bases outside the gene matches: 10. The CDR3 loop is CSVLPGQDTSYEQYF. The CDR3 nucleotides are TGCAGCGTCTTACCGGGACAGGATACCTCCTACGAGCAGTACTTC.